Listed below are T cell receptor beta chains from one sample, sequenced in a study of T cell changes during pregnancy in multiple sclerosis. Generated by immunoSEQ multiplex PCR, the TCRdb table keeps only in-frame clones and is missing some. The profile covers around 100,000 clones, with about 91% appearing a single time and about 0.93% taken by the ten largest. Sequencing was performed on peripheral blood, taken after pregnancy. Receptor source: a female donor with multiple sclerosis, enrolled in a pregnancy study. The CDR3 runs from the conserved cysteine through the conserved F or W. Each record gives: V gene, clone size, J gene, D gene, CDR3 DNA, CDR3 protein. D genes are given only for firm matches. Expanded clones are given a class, and other clones once, few, many or no size at all.

V: TRBV28; size: .; J: TRBJ2-7; D: .; DNA: TGTGCCAGCAGTTTGGTTCCTACCTCCGGGGAGCAGTACTTC; CDR3: CASSLVPTSGEQYF
V: TRBV19; size: .; J: TRBJ2-7; D: .; DNA: TGTGCCAGTAGTCCCGACAGGAGCTACGAGCAGTACTTC; CDR3: CASSPDRSYEQYF
V: TRBV7-9; size: once; J: TRBJ1-3; D: .; DNA: TGTGCCAGCAGCTTAGTGGAGGGGACGAACACCATATATTTT; CDR3: CASSLVEGTNTIYF
V: TRBV4-1; size: .; J: TRBJ1-1; D: .; DNA: TGCGCCAGCAGCCAAGCCGAAGGGTACAGGGAGTCATATGCTTTCTTT; CDR3: CASSQAEGYRESYAFF
V: TRBV14; size: .; J: TRBJ2-6; D: .; DNA: TGTGCCAGCAGCCAGTGGGGAGTCTCTGGGGCCAACGTCCTGACTTTC; CDR3: CASSQWGVSGANVLTF
V: TRBV19; size: .; J: TRBJ1-5; D: .; DNA: TGTGCCAGTAGTGCCTGGGGAGATCAGCCCCAGCATTTT; CDR3: CASSAWGDQPQHF
V: TRBV6-4; size: .; J: TRBJ1-2; D: TRBD1; DNA: TGTGCCAGCAGTGCCGGGACAGGGGGCGACGGCTACACCTTC; CDR3: CASSAGTGGDGYTF
V: TRBV7-8; size: .; J: TRBJ2-2; D: .; DNA: TGTGCCAGCAGCTGGGGCGCGAACACCGGGGAGCTGTTTTTT; CDR3: CASSWGANTGELFF
V: TRBV28; size: .; J: TRBJ2-7; D: .; DNA: TGTGCCAGCAGTATCCAAGCGATCATTTACGAGCAGTACTTC; CDR3: CASSIQAIIYEQYF
V: TRBV7-6; size: once; J: TRBJ2-2; D: .; DNA: TGTGCCAGCAGCTTAAAAGGAGCCGGGGAGCTGTTTTTT; CDR3: CASSLKGAGELFF
V: TRBV7-7; size: once; J: TRBJ1-1; D: TRBD1; DNA: TGTGCCAGCAGCTTAGGGACAGGGCGAGTCGAGAACACTGAAGCTTTCTTT; CDR3: CASSLGTGRVENTEAFF
V: TRBV6-5; size: once; J: TRBJ1-1; D: .; DNA: TGTGCCAGCAGCGATTCGGGGAACACTGAAGCTTTCTTT; CDR3: CASSDSGNTEAFF
V: TRBV21-1; size: .; J: TRBJ1-1; D: .; DNA: TGTGCCAGCAGCAAAATGACAGAATGCGGGGGGACTGAAGCTTTCTTT; CDR3: CASSKMTECGGTEAFF
V: TRBV5-1; size: .; J: TRBJ2-7; D: TRBD2; DNA: TGCGCCAGCAGCGATGGGGTTAGCGGGGGCAAATACGAGCAGTACTTC; CDR3: CASSDGVSGGKYEQYF
V: TRBV7-2; size: .; J: TRBJ2-1; D: .; DNA: TGTGCCAGCAGCTTTACAGGGAGCTCCTACAATGAGCAGTTCTTC; CDR3: CASSFTGSSYNEQFF
V: TRBV6-5; size: .; J: TRBJ1-1; D: .; DNA: TGTGCCAGCAGTTACCGAGGGATGAACACTGAAGCTTTCTTT; CDR3: CASSYRGMNTEAFF